The clone carrying this TCR beta chain was picked up one time. The record originates from a study of blood T cell repertoires in COVID-19. The data were produced by immunoSEQ multiplex PCR, yet TCRdb's version contains in-frame clones alone and is incomplete. Here the sample spans 150,000 to 200,000 clones, more than 80% being singletons. V gave up 2 bases and J gave up 4 bases; unmatched junction bases: 5. The germline V gene encodes CDR1 LNHDA and CDR2 SQIVND (reference sequence). The CDR3 covers 14 residues. Before being deemed recovered, Cohort 3 donors had two negative PCRs, clearance, or symptom resolution.

This TCR came from a man aged 40-55 years who had recovered from COVID-19. The V call is TRBV19, the J call TRBJ2-7; 7 bases agree with TRBD1. Sequencing was carried out using PBMCs or T cells enriched from blood (not recorded which). In DNA form, the CDR3 reads TGTGCCAGTAGTATATCTCAGGGGGTATACGAGCAGTACTTC. Amino acid sequence: CASSISQGVYEQYF.